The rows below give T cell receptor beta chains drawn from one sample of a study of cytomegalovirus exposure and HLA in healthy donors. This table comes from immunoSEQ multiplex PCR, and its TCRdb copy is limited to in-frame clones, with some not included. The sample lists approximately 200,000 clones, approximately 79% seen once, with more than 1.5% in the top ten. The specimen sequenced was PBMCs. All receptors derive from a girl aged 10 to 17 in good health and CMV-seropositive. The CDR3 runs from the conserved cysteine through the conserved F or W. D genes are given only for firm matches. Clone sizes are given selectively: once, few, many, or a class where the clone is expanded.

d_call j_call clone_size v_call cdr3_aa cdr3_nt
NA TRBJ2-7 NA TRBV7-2 CASSLDQWTAQEYF TGTGCCAGCAGCTTAGACCAATGGACTGCTCAGGAGTACTTC
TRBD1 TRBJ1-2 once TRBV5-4 CASSSTGTYGYTF TGTGCCAGCAGCTCGACAGGGACCTATGGCTACACCTTC
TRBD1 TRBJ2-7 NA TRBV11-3 CASSSRTGLGYEQYF TGTGCCAGCAGCTCAAGGACAGGGCTGGGATACGAGCAGTACTTC
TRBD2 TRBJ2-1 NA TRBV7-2 CASSLVAGGPYNEQFF TGTGCCAGCAGCTTAGTAGCGGGGGGGCCGTACAATGAGCAGTTCTTC
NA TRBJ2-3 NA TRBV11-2 CASSLYPLATDTQYF TGTGCCAGCAGCTTATACCCCCTAGCGACAGATACGCAGTATTTT
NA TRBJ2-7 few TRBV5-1 CASSLEIAGSYEQYF TGCGCCAGCAGCTTGGAGATTGCAGGTTCCTACGAGCAGTACTTC
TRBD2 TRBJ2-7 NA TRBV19 CASSISAGGPREQYF TGTGCCAGTAGTATCTCAGCGGGGGGGCCTAGAGAGCAGTACTTC
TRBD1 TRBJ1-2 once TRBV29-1 CSVGPLGDRGGNYGYTF TGCAGCGTTGGGCCCCTGGGGGACAGGGGAGGCAACTATGGCTACACCTTC
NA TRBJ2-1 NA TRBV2 CASRASARGEQFF TGTGCCAGCAGGGCTAGCGCAAGAGGTGAGCAGTTCTTC
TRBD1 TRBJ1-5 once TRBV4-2 CASSQDLSATGEYQPQHF TGTGCCAGCAGCCAAGACCTCTCTGCGACAGGGGAGTATCAGCCCCAGCATTTT
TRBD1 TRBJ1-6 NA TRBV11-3 CASSIRGTGVNSPLHF TGTGCCAGCAGCATTAGGGGGACAGGGGTGAATTCACCCCTCCACTTT
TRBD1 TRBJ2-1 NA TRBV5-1 CASSLTGTGEFDEQFF TGCGCCAGCAGCTTGACCGGGACAGGGGAATTTGATGAGCAGTTCTTC
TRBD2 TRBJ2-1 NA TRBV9 CASSVDLVAGGYNEQFF TGTGCCAGCAGCGTAGATCTCGTTGCGGGGGGCTACAATGAGCAGTTCTTC
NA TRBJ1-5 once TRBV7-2 CASSLGRVDQPQHF TGTGCCAGCAGCTTAGGCAGGGTTGATCAGCCCCAGCATTTT
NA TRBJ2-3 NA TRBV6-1 CASSEEPLEGTQYF TGTGCCAGCAGTGAAGAGCCTTTGGAGGGGACGCAGTATTTT
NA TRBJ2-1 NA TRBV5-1 CASSSSSYNEQFF TGCGCCAGCAGCTCGAGCTCCTACAATGAGCAGTTCTTC
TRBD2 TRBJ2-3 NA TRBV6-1 CASSLAGGQTDTQYF TGTGCCAGCAGCCTAGCGGGGGGGCAGACAGATACGCAGTATTTT
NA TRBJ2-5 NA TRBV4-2 CASSLEETQYF TGTGCCAGCAGCCTAGAAGAGACCCAGTACTTC
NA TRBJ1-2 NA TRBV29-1 CSAPIYTEGYTF TGCAGCGCTCCGATCTACACGGAGGGCTACACCTTC
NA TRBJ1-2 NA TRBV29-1 CSVELTWGYTF TGCAGCGTTGAGCTGACTTGGGGCTACACCTTC
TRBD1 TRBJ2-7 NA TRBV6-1 CASSGTGFEQYF TGTGCCAGCAGTGGGACAGGGTTCGAGCAGTACTTC
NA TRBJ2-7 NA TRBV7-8 CASSPRWPTSEQYF TGTGCCAGCAGCCCGAGGTGGCCGACGTCCGAGCAGTACTTC
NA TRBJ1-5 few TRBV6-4 CASSANSGGQPQHF TGTGCCAGCAGCGCTAACTCTGGCGGACAGCCCCAGCATTTT
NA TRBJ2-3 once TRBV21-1 CASSARTSGGLKTNSTDTQYF TGTGCCAGCAGCGCCCGGACTAGCGGGGGGCTTAAAACAAATAGCACAGATACGCAGTATTTT